The T cell receptor beta chain under discussion was sequenced for a study of cytomegalovirus exposure and HLA in healthy donors. As to this clone: Its specificity is unknown.

The V gene's germline CDR1 is LNHDA and CDR2 SQIVND (reference sequence). V trimming: 10 bases; J trimming: 0 bases; junction bases outside the gene matches: 5. The CDR3 has 14 amino acids. PCR used 60 Vbeta primers and 13 Jbeta primers. Method: immunoSEQ multiplex PCR; TCRdb's copy keeps in-frame clones and lacks some. Of about 150,000 clones in the sample, approximately 74% are singletons; the top ten hold 2.8%. Regarding the study as a whole: Productive status was seen about 90% or about 30% of the time for most TCR beta V segments in an earlier analysis. The study recorded 160 or so TCR beta chains that were cytomegalovirus-associated.

This chain uses TRBV19 with TRBJ2-2, with TRBD2 matching 7 bases. This TCR came from a man between 18 and 29 years old in good health and CMV-seronegative. The sample comprised PBMCs. The CDR3 is CATASGANTGELFF. CDR3 nucleotides: TGTGCCACCGCCAGCGGGGCGAACACCGGGGAGCTGTTTTTT.